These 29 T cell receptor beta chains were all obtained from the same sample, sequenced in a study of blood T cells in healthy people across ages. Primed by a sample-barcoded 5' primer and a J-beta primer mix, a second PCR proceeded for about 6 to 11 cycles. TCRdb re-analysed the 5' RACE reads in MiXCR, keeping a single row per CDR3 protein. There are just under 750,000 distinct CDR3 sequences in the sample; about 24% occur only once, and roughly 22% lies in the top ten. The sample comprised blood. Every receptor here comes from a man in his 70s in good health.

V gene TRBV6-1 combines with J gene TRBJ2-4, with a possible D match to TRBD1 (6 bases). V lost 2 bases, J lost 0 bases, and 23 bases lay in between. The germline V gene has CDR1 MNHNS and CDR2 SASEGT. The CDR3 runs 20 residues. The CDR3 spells CASSERLGVGTRLAKNIQYF. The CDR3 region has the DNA TGTGCCAGCAGTGAAAGGTTGGGTGTTGGGACACGGCTAGCCAAAAACATTCAGTACTTC.

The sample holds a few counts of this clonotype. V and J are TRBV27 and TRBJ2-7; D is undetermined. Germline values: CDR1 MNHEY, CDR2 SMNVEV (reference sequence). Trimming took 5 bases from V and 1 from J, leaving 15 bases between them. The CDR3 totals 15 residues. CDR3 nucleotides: TGTGCCAGCAGTCCACACTCCGAAGCGTCCTACGAGCAGTACTTC. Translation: CASSPHSEASYEQYF.

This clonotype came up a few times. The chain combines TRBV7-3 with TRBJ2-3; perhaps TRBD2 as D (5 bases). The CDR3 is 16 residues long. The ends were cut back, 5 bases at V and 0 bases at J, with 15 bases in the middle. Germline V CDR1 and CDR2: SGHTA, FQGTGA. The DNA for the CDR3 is TGTGCCAGCAGCCTCGAAAGTGCTAGCAGCACAGATACGCAGTATTTT. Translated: CASSLESASSTDTQYF. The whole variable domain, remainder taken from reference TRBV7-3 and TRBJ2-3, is GAGVSQTPSNKVTEKGKYVELRCDPISGHTALYWYRQSLGQGPEFLIYFQGTGAADDSGLPNDRFFAVRPEGSVSTLKIQRTERGDSAVYLCASSLESASSTDTQYFGPGTRLTVL.

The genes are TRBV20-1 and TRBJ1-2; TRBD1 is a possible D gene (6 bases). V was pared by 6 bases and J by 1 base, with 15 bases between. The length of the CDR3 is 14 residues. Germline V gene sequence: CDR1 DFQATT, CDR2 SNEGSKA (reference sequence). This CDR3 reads CSATDRRYNYGYTF. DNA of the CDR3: TGCAGTGCAACCGACAGGCGCTATAACTATGGCTACACCTTC.

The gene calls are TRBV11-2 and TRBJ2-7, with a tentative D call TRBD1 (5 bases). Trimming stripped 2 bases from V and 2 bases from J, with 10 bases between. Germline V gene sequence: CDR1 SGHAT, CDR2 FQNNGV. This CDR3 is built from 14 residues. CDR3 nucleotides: TGTGCCAGCAGCTTAAGGGCAGGGCCCTACGAGCAGTACTTC. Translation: CASSLRAGPYEQYF. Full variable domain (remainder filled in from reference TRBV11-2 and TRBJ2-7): EAGVAQSPRYKIIEKRQSVAFWCNPISGHATLYWYQQILGQGPKLLIQFQNNGVVDDSQLPKDRFSAERLKGVDSTLKIQPAKLEDSAVYLCASSLRAGPYEQYFGPGTRLTVT.

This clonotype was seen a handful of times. CDR3 amino acids: CSARGDRASTNEKLFF. DNA of the CDR3: TGCAGTGCTAGAGGGGACAGGGCTTCAACTAATGAAAAACTGTTTTTT. The rearrangement links TRBV20-1 to TRBJ1-4; 9 positions agree with TRBD1. The germline V gene encodes CDR1 DFQATT and CDR2 SNEGSKA (reference sequence). V lost 1 base, J lost 0 bases, and 3 bases stayed unmatched. This CDR3 is 16 amino acids long.

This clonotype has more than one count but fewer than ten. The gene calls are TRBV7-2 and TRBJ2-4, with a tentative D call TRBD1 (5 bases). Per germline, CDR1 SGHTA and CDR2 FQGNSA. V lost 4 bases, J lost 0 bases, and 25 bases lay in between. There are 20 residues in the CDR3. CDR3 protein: CASSWPVGPAYGIAKNIQYF. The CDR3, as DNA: TGTGCCAGCAGCTGGCCAGTGGGGCCTGCCTACGGAATAGCCAAAAACATTCAGTACTTC.

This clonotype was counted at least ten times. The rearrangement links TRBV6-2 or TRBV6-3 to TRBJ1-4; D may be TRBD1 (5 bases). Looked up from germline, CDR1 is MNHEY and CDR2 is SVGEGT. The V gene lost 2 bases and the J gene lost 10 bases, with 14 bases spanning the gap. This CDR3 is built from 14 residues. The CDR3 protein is CASSYGDSGRKLFF. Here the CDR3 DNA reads TGTGCCAGCAGTTACGGAGACAGCGGAAGAAAACTGTTTTTT.

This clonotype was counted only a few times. CDR3 region: CASRGGLSYEQFF. Written as DNA, the CDR3 is TGTGCCAGCAGAGGGGGGTTATCCTATGAGCAGTTCTTC. This rearrangement joins TRBV12-3 or TRBV12-4 to TRBJ2-1; D is tentatively TRBD1 or TRBD2 (6 bases each). This CDR3 is 13 amino acids long. Trimming removed 6 bases at V and 8 bases at J, with 14 bases between.

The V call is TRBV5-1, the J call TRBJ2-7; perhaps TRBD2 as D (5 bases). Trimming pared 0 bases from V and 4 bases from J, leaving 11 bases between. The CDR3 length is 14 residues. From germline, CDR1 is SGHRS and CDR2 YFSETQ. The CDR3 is CASSLERRTYEQYF. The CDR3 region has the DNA TGCGCCAGCAGCTTGGAGCGGAGAACTTACGAGCAGTACTTC.

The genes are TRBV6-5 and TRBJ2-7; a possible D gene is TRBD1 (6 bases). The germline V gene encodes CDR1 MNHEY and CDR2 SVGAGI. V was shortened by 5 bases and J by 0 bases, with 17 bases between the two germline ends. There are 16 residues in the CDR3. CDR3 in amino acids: CASSRTGQISSYEQYF. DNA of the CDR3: TGTGCCAGCAGTCGGACGGGACAAATTAGCTCCTACGAGCAGTACTTC.

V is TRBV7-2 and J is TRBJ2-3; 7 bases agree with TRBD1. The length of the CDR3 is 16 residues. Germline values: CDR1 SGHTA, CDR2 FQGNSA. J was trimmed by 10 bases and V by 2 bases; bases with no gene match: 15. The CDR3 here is CASSLQGDRASTPQYF. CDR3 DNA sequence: TGTGCCAGCAGCTTACAAGGTGACAGGGCCTCCACCCCGCAGTATTTT.

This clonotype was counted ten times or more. CDR3 nucleotides: TGCGCCAGCAGACCCGGACAGGGGGCGAACACCGGGGAGCTGTTTTTT. As protein: CASRPGQGANTGELFF. This chain uses TRBV5-1 with TRBJ2-2; 10 bases agree with TRBD1. The germline CDR1 and CDR2 sequences are SGHRS and YFSETQ. CDR3 length: 16 residues. Losses at the gene ends were 5 bases for V and 0 bases for J; bases not matched to a gene: 4.

The CDR3 is CASSLISRHRAGQPQHF. The CDR3, as DNA: TGTGCCAGCAGCTTAATCAGCAGACACCGAGCGGGTCAGCCCCAGCATTTT. The V call is TRBV7-3, the J call TRBJ1-5; D gene uncertain. Trimming left V 1 base short and J 6 bases short, with 19 bases between. The CDR3 sequence is 17 residues long. Germline CDR1 SGHTA, CDR2 FQGTGA. The full variable domain, in which reference TRBV7-3 and TRBJ1-5 provide the parts outside the CDR3, is GAGVSQTPSNKVTEKGKYVELRCDPISGHTALYWYRQSLGQGPEFLIYFQGTGAADDSGLPNDRFFAVRPEGSVSTLKIQRTERGDSAVYLCASSLISRHRAGQPQHFGDGTRLSIL.

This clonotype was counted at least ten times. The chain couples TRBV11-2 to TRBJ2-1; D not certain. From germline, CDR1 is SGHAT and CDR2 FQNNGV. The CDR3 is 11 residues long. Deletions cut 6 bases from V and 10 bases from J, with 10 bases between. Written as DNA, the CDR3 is TGTGCCAGCAGTCCCGGGCTAGAGCAGTTCTTC. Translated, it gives CASSPGLEQFF.

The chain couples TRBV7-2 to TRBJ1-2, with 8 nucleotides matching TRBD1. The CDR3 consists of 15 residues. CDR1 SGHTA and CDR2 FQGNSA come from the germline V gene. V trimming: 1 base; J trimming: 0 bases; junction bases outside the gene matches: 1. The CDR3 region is CASSLGDRPNYGYTF. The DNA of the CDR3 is TGTGCCAGCAGCTTAGGGGACAGGCCTAACTATGGCTACACCTTC.

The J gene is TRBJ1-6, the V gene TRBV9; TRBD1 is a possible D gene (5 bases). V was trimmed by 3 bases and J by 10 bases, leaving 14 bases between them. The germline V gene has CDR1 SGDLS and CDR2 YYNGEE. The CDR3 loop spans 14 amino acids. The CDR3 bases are TGTGCCAGCAGCGCCCATGCAGGGAAATCACCCCTCCACTTT. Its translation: CASSAHAGKSPLHF.

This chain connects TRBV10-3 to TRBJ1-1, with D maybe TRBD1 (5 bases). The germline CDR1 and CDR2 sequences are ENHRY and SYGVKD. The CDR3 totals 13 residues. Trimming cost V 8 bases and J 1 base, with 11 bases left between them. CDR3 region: CAIEQDSNTEAFF. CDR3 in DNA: TGTGCCATCGAACAGGACTCGAACACTGAAGCTTTCTTT.

The CDR3 loop reads CASSLVTGDNEQYV. CDR3 DNA sequence: TGTGCCAGCAGCTTGGTGACAGGGGATAACGAGCAGTACGTC. The chain employs TRBV5-6 and TRBJ2-7; TRBD1 matches 8 bases. The V segment lost 0 bases and the J segment 5 bases; nucleotides outside the gene matches: 4. Looked up from germline, CDR1 is SGHDT and CDR2 is YYEEEE. This CDR3 region has 14 residues.

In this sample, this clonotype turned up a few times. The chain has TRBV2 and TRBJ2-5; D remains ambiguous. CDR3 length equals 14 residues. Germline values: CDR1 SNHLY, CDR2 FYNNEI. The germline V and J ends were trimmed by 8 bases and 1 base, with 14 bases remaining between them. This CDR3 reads CASRPPQTQETQYF. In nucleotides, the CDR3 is TGTGCCAGCCGGCCGCCGCAGACCCAAGAGACCCAGTACTTC. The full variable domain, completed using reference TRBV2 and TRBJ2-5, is EPEVTQTPSHQVTQMGQEVILRCVPISNHLYFYWYRQILGQKVEFLVSFYNNEISEKSEIFDDQFSVERPDGSNFTLKIRSTKLEDSAMYFCASRPPQTQETQYFGPGTRLLVL.

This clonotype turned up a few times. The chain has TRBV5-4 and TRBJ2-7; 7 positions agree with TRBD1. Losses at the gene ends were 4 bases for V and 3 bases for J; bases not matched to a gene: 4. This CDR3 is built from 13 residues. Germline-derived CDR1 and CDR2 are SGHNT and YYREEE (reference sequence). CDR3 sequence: CASSPQGNYEQYF. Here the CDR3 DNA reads TGTGCCAGCAGCCCACAGGGGAACTACGAGCAGTACTTC.

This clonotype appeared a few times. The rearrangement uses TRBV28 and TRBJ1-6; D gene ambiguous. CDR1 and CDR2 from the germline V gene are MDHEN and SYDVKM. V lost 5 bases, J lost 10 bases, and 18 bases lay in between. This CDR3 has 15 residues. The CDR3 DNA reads TGTGCCAGCAGTCTAACGGCTCCGGACGGGTCACCCCTCCACTTT. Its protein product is CASSLTAPDGSPLHF.

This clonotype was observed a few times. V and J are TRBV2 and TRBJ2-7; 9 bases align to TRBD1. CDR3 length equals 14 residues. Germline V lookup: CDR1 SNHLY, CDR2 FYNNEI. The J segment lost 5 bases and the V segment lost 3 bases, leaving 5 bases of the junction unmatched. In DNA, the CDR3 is TGTGCCAGCAGTGAGGGGACAGGGATGCACGAGCAGTACGTC. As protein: CASSEGTGMHEQYV.

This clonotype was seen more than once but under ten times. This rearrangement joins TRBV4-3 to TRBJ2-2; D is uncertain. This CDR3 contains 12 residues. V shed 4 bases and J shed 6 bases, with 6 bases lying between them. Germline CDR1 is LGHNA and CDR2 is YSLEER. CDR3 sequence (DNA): TGCGCCAGCAGCCGCCTCGCCGGGGAGCTGTTTTTT. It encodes CASSRLAGELFF.

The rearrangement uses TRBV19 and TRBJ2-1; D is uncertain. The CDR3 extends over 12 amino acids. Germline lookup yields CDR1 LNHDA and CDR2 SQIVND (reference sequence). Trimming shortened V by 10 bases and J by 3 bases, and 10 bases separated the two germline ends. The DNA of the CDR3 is TGTGCCACCCAAGGAGACTACAATGAGCAGTTCTTC. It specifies CATQGDYNEQFF.

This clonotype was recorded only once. CDR3 DNA sequence: TGCAGCGTGGCCCAGGGTGTCACTGAAGCTTTCTTT. Residues: CSVAQGVTEAFF. The chain combines TRBV29-1 with TRBJ1-1, with D possibly matching TRBD1 (5 bases). The germline V gene encodes CDR1 SQVTM and CDR2 ANQGSEA. V shed 6 bases and J shed 4 bases, with 12 bases lying between them. The CDR3 consists of 12 residues.

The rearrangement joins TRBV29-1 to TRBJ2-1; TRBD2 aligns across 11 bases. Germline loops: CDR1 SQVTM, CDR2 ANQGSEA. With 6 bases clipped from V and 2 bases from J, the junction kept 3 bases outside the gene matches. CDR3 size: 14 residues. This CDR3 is CSVDSGGAYNEQFF. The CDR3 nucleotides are TGCAGCGTAGATAGCGGGGGGGCCTACAATGAGCAGTTCTTC.

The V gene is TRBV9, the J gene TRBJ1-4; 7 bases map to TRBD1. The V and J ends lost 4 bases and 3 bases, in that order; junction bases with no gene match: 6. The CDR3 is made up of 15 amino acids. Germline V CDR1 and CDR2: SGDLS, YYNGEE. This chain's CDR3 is CASSSGGQPNEKLFF. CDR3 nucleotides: TGTGCCAGCAGCTCCGGGGGACAGCCTAATGAAAAACTGTTTTTT.

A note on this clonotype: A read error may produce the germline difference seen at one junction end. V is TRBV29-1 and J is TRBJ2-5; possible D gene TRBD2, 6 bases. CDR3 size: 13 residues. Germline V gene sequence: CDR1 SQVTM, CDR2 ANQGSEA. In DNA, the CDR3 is TGCAGCGTTGATAGCGGCGCCCAAGGGACCCAGTACTTC. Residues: CSVDSGAQGTQYF.